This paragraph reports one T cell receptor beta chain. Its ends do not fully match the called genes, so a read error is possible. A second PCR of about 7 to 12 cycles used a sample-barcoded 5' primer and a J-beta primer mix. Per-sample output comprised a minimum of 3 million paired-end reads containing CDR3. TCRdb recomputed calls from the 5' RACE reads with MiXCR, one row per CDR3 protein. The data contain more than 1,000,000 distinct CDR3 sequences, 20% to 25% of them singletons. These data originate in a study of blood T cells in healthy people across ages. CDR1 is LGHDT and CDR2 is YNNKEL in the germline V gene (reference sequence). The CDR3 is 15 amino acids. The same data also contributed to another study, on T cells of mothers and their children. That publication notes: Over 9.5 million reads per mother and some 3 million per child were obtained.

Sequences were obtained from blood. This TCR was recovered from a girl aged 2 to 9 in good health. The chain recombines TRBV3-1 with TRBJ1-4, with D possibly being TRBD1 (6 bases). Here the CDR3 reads CASSPSPGVDEKLFF. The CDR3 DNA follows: TGTGCCAGCAGCCCTAGTCCAGGGGTCGATGAAAAACTGTTCTTT.